This T cell receptor beta chain came from a study of cytomegalovirus exposure and HLA in healthy donors. These donors, healthy bone marrow donors, were studied. The PCR employed 60 Vbeta primers together with 13 Jbeta primers. This table comes from immunoSEQ multiplex PCR, and its TCRdb copy is limited to in-frame clones, with some not included. The table shows fewer than 150,000 clones, with 82% occurring only once. Germline lookup yields CDR1 SQVTM and CDR2 ANQGSEA. The V and J ends lost 4 bases and 3 bases, in that order; junction bases with no gene match: 19. The CDR3 totals 18 residues. The TCR comes from a woman aged 18-30 years in good health and CMV-seronegative. The sample consisted of PBMCs. The J gene is TRBJ2-7, the V gene TRBV29-1; the match to TRBD2 covers 9 bases. CDR3 bases: TGCAGCGTTGTTGGCGGGAGGGCCGAAGTAATTGGGAGCTACGAGCAGTACTTC. This gives the protein CSVVGGRAEVIGSYEQYF.